The rows below give T cell receptor beta chains drawn from one sample of a study of blood T cell repertoires in COVID-19. Generated by immunoSEQ multiplex PCR, the TCRdb table keeps only in-frame clones and is missing some. The top ten hold about 2.3% of the sample, which has about 120,000 clones, 78% seen once. Material for sequencing was peripheral blood. These receptor sequences come from a man in his sixties or seventies with acute or convalescent COVID-19. Both conserved end residues are part of each CDR3. The D gene is left open where the match is weak. Rows may omit the clone size; those that give it use once, few, many or a size class.

d_call clone_size j_call v_call cdr3_aa cdr3_nt
TRBD1 NA TRBJ2-7 TRBV9 CASSVATGGQFYEQYF TGTGCCAGCAGCGTAGCGACAGGGGGCCAGTTCTACGAGCAGTACTTC
NA once TRBJ2-5 TRBV20-1 CSASQNQETQYF TGCAGTGCTAGTCAGAACCAAGAGACCCAGTACTTC
NA NA TRBJ1-6 TRBV10-3 CAISESDITNSPLHF TGTGCCATCAGTGAGTCTGACATTACTAATTCACCCCTCCACTTT
NA once TRBJ2-5 TRBV29-1 CSVEDWRETQYF TGCAGCGTTGAAGATTGGCGGGAGACCCAGTACTTC
NA NA TRBJ1-1 TRBV11-3 CASSLTGNTEAFF TGTGCCAGCAGCTTGACAGGCAACACTGAAGCTTTCTTT
NA NA TRBJ1-2 TRBV7-9 CASSLQGSVSGYTF TGTGCCAGCAGCTTGCAGGGGTCGGTAAGCGGCTACACCTTC
NA few TRBJ1-1 TRBV5-6 CASSLDGAGRKAFF TGTGCCAGCAGCTTGGATGGCGCAGGGCGTAAAGCTTTCTTT
NA NA TRBJ1-4 TRBV12-3/TRBV12-4 CASKTGGEKLFF TGTGCCAGCAAGACAGGTGGTGAAAAACTGTTTTTT
TRBD2 NA TRBJ2-3 TRBV25-1 CASSEVLGLGRPDTQYF TGTGCCAGCAGTGAGGTTCTGGGACTAGGGCGGCCAGATACGCAGTATTTT
NA few TRBJ1-4 TRBV5-8 CASSLVPAGVEKLFF TGTGCCAGCAGCTTGGTGCCTGCAGGGGTTGAAAAACTGTTTTTT
TRBD1 NA TRBJ2-5 TRBV6-5 CATSTGLETQYF TGTGCCACCTCGACAGGGTTAGAGACCCAGTACTTC
TRBD1 NA TRBJ1-1 TRBV5-1 CASSFQGDTEAFF TGCGCCAGCAGCTTTCAGGGGGACACTGAAGCTTTCTTT
NA NA TRBJ1-1 TRBV6-5 CASSYQPQVNTEAFF TGTGCCAGCAGTTACCAGCCTCAGGTGAACACTGAAGCTTTCTTT
NA few TRBJ1-2 TRBV9 CASSSNRYGYTF TGTGCCAGCAGCTCCAACAGATATGGCTACACCTTC
NA NA TRBJ1-2 TRBV11-2 CASSFILDSMSPYGYTF TGTGCCAGCAGCTTCATTCTGGACAGTATGAGCCCGTATGGCTACACCTTC
TRBD1 NA TRBJ2-5 TRBV5-1 CASATQGVLETQYF TGCGCCAGCGCAACTCAGGGGGTCCTAGAGACCCAGTACTTC
NA NA TRBJ1-2 TRBV5-1 CASSPDSSDGYTF TGCGCCAGCAGCCCGGACAGCTCTGATGGCTACACCTTC
NA NA TRBJ1-2 TRBV2 CAGGTVSYGYTF TGTGCCGGAGGGACGGTTTCCTATGGCTACACCTTC
NA NA TRBJ2-7 TRBV5-5 CASRGSQGYSYEQYF TGTGCCAGCAGGGGCTCACAGGGTTACTCCTACGAGCAGTACTTC
TRBD2 few TRBJ2-3 TRBV11-3 CASSLDGGGGNTQYF TGTGCCAGCAGCTTAGACGGTGGGGGGGGGAATACGCAGTATTTT
NA NA TRBJ1-2 TRBV14 CASSPSRRGYGYTF TGTGCCAGCAGCCCTAGTAGGCGGGGCTATGGCTACACCTTC
TRBD1 NA TRBJ1-2 TRBV7-8 CASSARDRGHGGYTF TGTGCCAGCAGCGCCCGGGACAGGGGGCATGGAGGCTACACCTTC